This T cell receptor (beta chain) was sequenced during a study of cytomegalovirus exposure and HLA in healthy donors. The V and J ends lost 2 bases and 5 bases, in that order; junction bases with no gene match: 15. Germline-derived CDR1 and CDR2 are GTSNPN and SVGIG (reference sequence). The CDR3 covers 17 residues. Primers: 60 Vbeta forward and 13 Jbeta reverse. Clones were sequenced by immunoSEQ multiplex PCR, and TCRdb holds only the in-frame ones, with some missing. The table lists 210,000 or so clones, approximately 80% of them singletons. The rearrangement links TRBV30 to TRBJ2-1; 7 positions match TRBD2. The receptor was derived from a boy younger than 10 in good health and CMV-seronegative. Sequencing input: PBMCs. The CDR3 spells CAWSRTNLGLADNEQFF. CDR3 in DNA: TGTGCCTGGAGTCGGACAAACTTGGGGCTAGCGGACAATGAGCAGTTCTTC.